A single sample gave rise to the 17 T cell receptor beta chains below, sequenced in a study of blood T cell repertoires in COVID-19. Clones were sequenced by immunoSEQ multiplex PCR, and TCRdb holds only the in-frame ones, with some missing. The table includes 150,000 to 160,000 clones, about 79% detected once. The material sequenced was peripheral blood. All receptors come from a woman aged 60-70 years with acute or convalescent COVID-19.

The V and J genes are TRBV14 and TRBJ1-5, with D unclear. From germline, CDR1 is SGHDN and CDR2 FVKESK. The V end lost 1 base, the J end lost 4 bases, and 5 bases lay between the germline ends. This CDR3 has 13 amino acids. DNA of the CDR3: TGTGCCAGCAGCCAAGGGGCAAATCAGCCCCAGCATTTT. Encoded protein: CASSQGANQPQHF.

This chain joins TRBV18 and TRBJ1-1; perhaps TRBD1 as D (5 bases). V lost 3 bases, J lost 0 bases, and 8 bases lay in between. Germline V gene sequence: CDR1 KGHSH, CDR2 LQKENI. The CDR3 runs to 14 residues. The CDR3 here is CASSPTDMNTEAFF. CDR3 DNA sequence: TGTGCCAGCTCACCGACAGACATGAACACTGAAGCTTTCTTT.

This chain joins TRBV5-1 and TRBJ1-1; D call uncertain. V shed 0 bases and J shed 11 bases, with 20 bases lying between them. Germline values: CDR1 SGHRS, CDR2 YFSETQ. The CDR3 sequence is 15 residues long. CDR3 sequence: CASSLDAGKSQRAFF. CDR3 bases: TGCGCCAGCAGCTTGGACGCGGGGAAGTCCCAGAGGGCTTTCTTT.

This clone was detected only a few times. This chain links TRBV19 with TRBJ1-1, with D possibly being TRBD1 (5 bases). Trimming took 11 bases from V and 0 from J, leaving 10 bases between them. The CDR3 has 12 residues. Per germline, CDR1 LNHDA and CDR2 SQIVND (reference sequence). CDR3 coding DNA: TGTGCCGTAACAGGATTGAACACTGAAGCTTTCTTT. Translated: CAVTGLNTEAFF.

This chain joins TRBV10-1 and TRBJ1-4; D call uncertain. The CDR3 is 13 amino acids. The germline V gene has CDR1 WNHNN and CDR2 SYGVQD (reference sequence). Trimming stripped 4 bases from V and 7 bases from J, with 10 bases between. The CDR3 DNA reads TGCGCCAGCAGTGTCACCGGTGGTGAAAAACTGTTTTTT. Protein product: CASSVTGGEKLFF.

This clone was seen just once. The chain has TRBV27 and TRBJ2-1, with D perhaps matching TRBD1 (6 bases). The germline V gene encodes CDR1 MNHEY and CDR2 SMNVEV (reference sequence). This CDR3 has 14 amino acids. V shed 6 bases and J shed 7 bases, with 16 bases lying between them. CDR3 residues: CASSLRGIRNEQFF. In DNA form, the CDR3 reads TGTGCCAGCAGCCTCAGGGGTATCAGGAATGAGCAGTTCTTC.

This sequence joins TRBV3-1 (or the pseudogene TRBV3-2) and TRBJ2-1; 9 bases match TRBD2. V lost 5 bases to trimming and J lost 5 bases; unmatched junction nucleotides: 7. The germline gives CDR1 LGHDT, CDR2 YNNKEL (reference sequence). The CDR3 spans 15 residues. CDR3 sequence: CASSYGRGGHNEQFF. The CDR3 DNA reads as TGTGCCAGCAGCTACGGGCGGGGGGGCCACAATGAGCAGTTCTTC.

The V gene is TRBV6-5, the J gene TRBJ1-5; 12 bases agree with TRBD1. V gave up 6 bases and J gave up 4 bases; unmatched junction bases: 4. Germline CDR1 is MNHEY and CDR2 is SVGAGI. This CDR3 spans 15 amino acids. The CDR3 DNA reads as TGTGCCAGCAGCAGGGACAGGGGGCGGAATCAGCCCCAGCATTTT. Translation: CASSRDRGRNQPQHF.

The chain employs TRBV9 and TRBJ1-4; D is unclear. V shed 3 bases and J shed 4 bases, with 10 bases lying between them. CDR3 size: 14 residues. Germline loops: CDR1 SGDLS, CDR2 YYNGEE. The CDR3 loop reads CASSAGLYNEKLFF. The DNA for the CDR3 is TGTGCCAGCAGCGCCGGACTCTATAATGAAAAACTGTTTTTT.

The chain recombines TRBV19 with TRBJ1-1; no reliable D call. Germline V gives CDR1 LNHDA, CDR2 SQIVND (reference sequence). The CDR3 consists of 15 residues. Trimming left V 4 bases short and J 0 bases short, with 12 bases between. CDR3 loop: CASSRNPAVNTEAFF. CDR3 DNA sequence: TGTGCCAGTAGTAGGAACCCGGCGGTGAACACTGAAGCTTTCTTT. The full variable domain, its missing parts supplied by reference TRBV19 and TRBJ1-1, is DGGITQSPKYLFRKEGQNVTLSCEQNLNHDAMYWYRQDPGQGLRLIYYSQIVNDFQKGDIAEGYSVSREKKESFPLTVTSAQKNPTAFYLCASSRNPAVNTEAFFGQGTRLTVV.

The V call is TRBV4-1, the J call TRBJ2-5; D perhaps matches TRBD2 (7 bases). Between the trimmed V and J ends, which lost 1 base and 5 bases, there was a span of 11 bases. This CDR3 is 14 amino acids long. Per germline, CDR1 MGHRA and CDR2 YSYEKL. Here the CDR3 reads CASSQAGGGETQYF. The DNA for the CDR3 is TGCGCCAGCAGCCAAGCGGGGGGCGGGGAGACCCAGTACTTC.

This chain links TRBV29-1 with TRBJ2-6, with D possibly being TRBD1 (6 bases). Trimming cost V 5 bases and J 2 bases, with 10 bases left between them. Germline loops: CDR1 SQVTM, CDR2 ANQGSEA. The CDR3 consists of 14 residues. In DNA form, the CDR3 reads TGCAGCGTTAATGAGGGGGCTGGGGCCAACGTCCTGACTTTC. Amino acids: CSVNEGAGANVLTF.

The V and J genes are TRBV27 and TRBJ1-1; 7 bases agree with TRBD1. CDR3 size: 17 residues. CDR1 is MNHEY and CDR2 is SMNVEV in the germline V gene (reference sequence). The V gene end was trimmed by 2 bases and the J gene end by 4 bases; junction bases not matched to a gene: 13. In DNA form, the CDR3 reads TGTGCCAGCAGTTTAGCCGGGACAGCCCACGTCGGCACTGAAGCTTTCTTT. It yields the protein CASSLAGTAHVGTEAFF.

The CDR3 region is CASSLTFLTGDAYGYTF. The CDR3 DNA sequence: TGTGCCAGCAGCCTTACCTTCTTGACAGGGGATGCCTATGGCTACACCTTC. This chain links TRBV27 with TRBJ1-2, with 8 bases lining up with TRBD1. Germline-derived CDR1 and CDR2 are MNHEY and SMNVEV (reference sequence). After removal of 6 bases from V and 4 bases from J, the junction contained 16 bases not matched to a gene. The length of the CDR3 is 17 residues.

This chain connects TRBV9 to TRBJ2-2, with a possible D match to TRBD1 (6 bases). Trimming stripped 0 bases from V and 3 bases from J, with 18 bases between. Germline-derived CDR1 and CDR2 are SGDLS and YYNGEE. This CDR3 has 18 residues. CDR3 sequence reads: CASSVGGHSLFYTGELFF. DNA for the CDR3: TGTGCCAGCAGCGTAGGGGGACACAGTCTCTTCTACACCGGGGAGCTGTTTTTT.

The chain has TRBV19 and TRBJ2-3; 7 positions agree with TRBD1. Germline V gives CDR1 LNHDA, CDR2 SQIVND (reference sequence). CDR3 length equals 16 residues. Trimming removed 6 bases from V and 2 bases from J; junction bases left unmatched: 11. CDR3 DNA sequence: TGTGCCAGTAGCCTGCATGGGACAGCATCCACAGATACGCAGTATTTT. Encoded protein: CASSLHGTASTDTQYF.

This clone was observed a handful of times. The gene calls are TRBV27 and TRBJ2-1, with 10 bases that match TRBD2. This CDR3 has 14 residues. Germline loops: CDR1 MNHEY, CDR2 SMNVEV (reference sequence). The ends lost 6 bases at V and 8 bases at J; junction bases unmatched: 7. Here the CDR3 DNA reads TGTGCCAGCAGGGAGCGGGGGGGCTCCCATGAGCAGTTCTTC. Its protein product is CASRERGGSHEQFF.